This is a list of T cell receptor beta chains from one sample in a study of blood T cells in healthy people across ages. Using its own MiXCR run on the 5' RACE reads, TCRdb lists one record per CDR3 protein. The repertoire has roughly 1.5 million distinct CDR3 sequences, under 55% of them found once; the top ten carry less than 5%. The sequencing sample was made of blood. These receptors were collected from a woman aged 18-35 years in good health. The CDR3 runs from the conserved cysteine through the conserved F or W. D genes are given only for firm matches. Part of the rows lack a size; the others show once, few, many or a class for expanded clones.

abundance: few
v_gene: TRBV4-1
j_gene: TRBJ2-1
d_gene: TRBD2
CDR3aa: CASSRESGTSANEQFF
CDR3nt: TGCGCCAGCAGCCGCGAGAGCGGGACCTCGGCGAATGAGCAGTTCTTC

abundance: few
v_gene: TRBV4-1
j_gene: TRBJ1-1
d_gene: NA
CDR3aa: CASSHLQGDTEAFF
CDR3nt: TGCGCCAGCAGCCATCTACAGGGCGACACTGAAGCTTTCTTT

abundance: NA
v_gene: TRBV2
j_gene: TRBJ1-5
d_gene: TRBD1
CDR3aa: CASGPRDRVFQPQHF
CDR3nt: TGTGCCAGCGGACCCCGGGACAGGGTATTTCAGCCCCAGCATTTT

abundance: NA
v_gene: TRBV20-1
j_gene: TRBJ1-2
d_gene: NA
CDR3aa: CSAREGQGNYGYTF
CDR3nt: TGCAGTGCTAGAGAAGGGCAGGGAAACTATGGCTACACCTTC

abundance: NA
v_gene: TRBV10-3
j_gene: TRBJ2-7
d_gene: TRBD1
CDR3aa: CAIRTGTDYEQYF
CDR3nt: TGTGCCATCAGGACTGGGACAGACTACGAGCAGTACTTC

abundance: NA
v_gene: TRBV11-2
j_gene: TRBJ2-1
d_gene: TRBD1
CDR3aa: CASSPWDRVYNEQFF
CDR3nt: TGTGCCAGCAGCCCCTGGGACAGGGTGTACAATGAGCAGTTCTTC

abundance: few
v_gene: TRBV4-3
j_gene: TRBJ1-4
d_gene: NA
CDR3aa: CASSQDSGRVDEKLFF
CDR3nt: TGCGCCAGCAGCCAAGACTCCGGCAGGGTGGACGAAAAACTGTTTTTT

abundance: few
v_gene: TRBV9
j_gene: TRBJ2-1
d_gene: TRBD2
CDR3aa: CASGREGPYEQFF
CDR3nt: TGTGCCAGCGGGCGGGAGGGCCCTTATGAGCAGTTCTTC

abundance: NA
v_gene: TRBV11-2
j_gene: TRBJ1-1
d_gene: NA
CDR3aa: CASSDPGQKDTEAFF
CDR3nt: TGTGCCAGCAGCGACCCCGGGCAGAAGGACACTGAAGCTTTCTTT

abundance: NA
v_gene: TRBV6-5
j_gene: TRBJ2-4
d_gene: NA
CDR3aa: CASSPTFNIQYF
CDR3nt: TGTGCCAGCAGTCCTACCTTCAACATTCAGTACTTC